Given below is one TCR beta chain in context. Antigen specificity is unknown. No donor had other autoimmune disease, uncontrolled infection, pregnancy or lactation. Trimming removed 7 bases from V and 5 bases from J; junction bases left unmatched: 5. Per germline, CDR1 ENHRY and CDR2 SYGVKD. CDR3 length: 14 residues. The data stem from a study of Graves' ophthalmopathy and Graves' hyperthyroidism. Study-wide points: Using 13 signatures, a model distinguished ophthalmopathy from stable hyperthyroidism, reaching around 86% sensitivity and approximately 80% specificity. Most thyroid-expanded clonotypes exceeding 0.001 frequency were also found in blood.

Amplified material comprised TCR beta CDR3 regions derived from RNA transcripts. HTBI-primed first-round RT-PCR preceded second-round multiplex PCR. TCRdb recomputed calls from the multiplex PCR reads with MiXCR, one row per CDR3 protein. The sample consists of almost 750,000 distinct CDR3 sequences, roughly two fifths of them appearing once. The chain employs TRBV10-3 and TRBJ1-4, with 9 bases lining up with TRBD1. The clonotype comes from an adult man with Graves' ophthalmopathy. Sequencing input: peripheral blood. In DNA form, the CDR3 reads TGTGCCATCACCTCGGGACAGGGCAATGAAAAACTGTTTTTT. Protein product: CAITSGQGNEKLFF.